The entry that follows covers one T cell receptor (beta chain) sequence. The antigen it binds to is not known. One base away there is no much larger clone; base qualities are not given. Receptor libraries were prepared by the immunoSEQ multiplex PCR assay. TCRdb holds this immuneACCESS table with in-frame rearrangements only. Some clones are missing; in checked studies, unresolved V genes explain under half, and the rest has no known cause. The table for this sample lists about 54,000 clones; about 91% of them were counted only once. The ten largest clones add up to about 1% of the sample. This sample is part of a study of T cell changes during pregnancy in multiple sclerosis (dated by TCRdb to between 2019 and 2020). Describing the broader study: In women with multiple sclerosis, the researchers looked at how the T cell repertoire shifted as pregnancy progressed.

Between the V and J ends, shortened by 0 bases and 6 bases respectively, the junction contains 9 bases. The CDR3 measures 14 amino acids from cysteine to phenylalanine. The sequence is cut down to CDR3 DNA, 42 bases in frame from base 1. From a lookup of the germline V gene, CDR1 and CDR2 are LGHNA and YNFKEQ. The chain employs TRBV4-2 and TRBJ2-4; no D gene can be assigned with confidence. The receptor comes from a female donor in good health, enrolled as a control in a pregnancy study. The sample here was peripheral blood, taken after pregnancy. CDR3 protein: CASSQEGDLNIQYF. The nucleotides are TGTGCCAGCAGCCAAGAGGGCGATTTAAACATTCAGTACTTC.